These T cell receptor beta chains were read from a single sample in a study of blood T cell repertoires in COVID-19. Here immunoSEQ multiplex PCR was the method, and the copy in TCRdb shows in-frame clones only, minus some. Among more than 85,000 clones listed, 70% to 90% were seen once. Material for sequencing was peripheral blood. The receptors come from a man in his forties or fifties with active COVID-19. Both conserved end residues are trimmed from each CDR3. Fields, in order: clone size, V gene, J gene, CDR3 protein. Size is omitted from some rows. Given values are once, few, many or a class for expanded clones.

abundance: -
v_gene: TRBV6-2/TRBV6-3
j_gene: TRBJ1-2
CDR3aa: ASSYLRVGGGYT

abundance: few
v_gene: TRBV5-5
j_gene: TRBJ1-5
CDR3aa: ASSLDRGQPQH

abundance: -
v_gene: TRBV27
j_gene: TRBJ1-2
CDR3aa: ASSRAGNYGYT

abundance: -
v_gene: TRBV3-1/TRBV3-2
j_gene: TRBJ1-2
CDR3aa: ASSRGKVYGYT

abundance: -
v_gene: TRBV6-4
j_gene: TRBJ2-7
CDR3aa: ASSDSAGWEGDIYEQY

abundance: -
v_gene: TRBV3-1/TRBV3-2
j_gene: TRBJ2-1
CDR3aa: ASSQDWRGPLYNEQF

abundance: -
v_gene: TRBV12-5
j_gene: TRBJ1-1
CDR3aa: ASGLVNVGQAAF

abundance: few
v_gene: TRBV25-1
j_gene: TRBJ2-2
CDR3aa: ASSEVRTGANTGELF

abundance: -
v_gene: TRBV19
j_gene: TRBJ2-7
CDR3aa: ASSMGRYEQY

abundance: -
v_gene: TRBV2
j_gene: TRBJ1-2
CDR3aa: ASSVEGVGYGYT

abundance: -
v_gene: TRBV18
j_gene: TRBJ1-5
CDR3aa: ASSGQGVIQPQH

abundance: -
v_gene: TRBV29-1
j_gene: TRBJ2-3
CDR3aa: SVPGALTDTQY

abundance: -
v_gene: TRBV5-1
j_gene: TRBJ1-1
CDR3aa: ASSGGGMNTEAF

abundance: once
v_gene: TRBV7-2
j_gene: TRBJ1-6
CDR3aa: ASSLGGTFSPLH

abundance: -
v_gene: TRBV4-3
j_gene: TRBJ1-2
CDR3aa: ASSQEGTGGRLGGYT

abundance: -
v_gene: TRBV14
j_gene: TRBJ1-4
CDR3aa: ASSQPGVNEKLF

abundance: once
v_gene: TRBV18
j_gene: TRBJ2-5
CDR3aa: ATRGGSETQY

abundance: few
v_gene: TRBV10-1
j_gene: TRBJ2-7
CDR3aa: ASSFFPSGGFYEQY

abundance: -
v_gene: TRBV18
j_gene: TRBJ1-4
CDR3aa: ASSPPKTGKNEKLF

abundance: -
v_gene: TRBV7-8
j_gene: TRBJ2-3
CDR3aa: ASSLGGNGGRDTQY

abundance: -
v_gene: TRBV24-1
j_gene: TRBJ2-1
CDR3aa: ATSDPVNEQF

abundance: once
v_gene: TRBV29-1
j_gene: TRBJ2-4
CDR3aa: SVHPGQGVAKNIQY

abundance: -
v_gene: TRBV25-1
j_gene: TRBJ2-3
CDR3aa: ASRRDTQY

abundance: -
v_gene: TRBV12-5
j_gene: TRBJ2-1
CDR3aa: ASGYSGLEGLVYEQF

abundance: -
v_gene: TRBV5-6
j_gene: TRBJ1-5
CDR3aa: ASSFWQGVGNQPQH

abundance: -
v_gene: TRBV5-6
j_gene: TRBJ1-2
CDR3aa: ASSSRDRSGYT

abundance: -
v_gene: TRBV21-1
j_gene: TRBJ1-6
CDR3aa: ASSPFDREESPLH

abundance: -
v_gene: TRBV7-2
j_gene: TRBJ1-1
CDR3aa: ASSFLGDNTEAF

abundance: -
v_gene: TRBV6-2/TRBV6-3
j_gene: TRBJ1-1
CDR3aa: ASSYIGDSRRRAEAF

abundance: -
v_gene: TRBV19
j_gene: TRBJ1-5
CDR3aa: ASSPGGDAPQH

abundance: -
v_gene: TRBV12-3/TRBV12-4
j_gene: TRBJ1-4
CDR3aa: ASRTATNEKLF

abundance: -
v_gene: TRBV5-6
j_gene: TRBJ2-3
CDR3aa: ASSLLQRTSTDTQY

abundance: -
v_gene: TRBV5-1
j_gene: TRBJ2-7
CDR3aa: ASSFQGGRRDEQY

abundance: -
v_gene: TRBV4-1
j_gene: TRBJ1-2
CDR3aa: ASSQDLTGFVGGYT

abundance: -
v_gene: TRBV18
j_gene: TRBJ1-3
CDR3aa: ASSPMQGSSGNTIY

abundance: once
v_gene: TRBV3-1/TRBV3-2
j_gene: TRBJ2-3
CDR3aa: ATTESRSPPDTQY

abundance: -
v_gene: TRBV30
j_gene: TRBJ1-2
CDR3aa: AWSVLLSGTGDGYT

abundance: -
v_gene: TRBV5-1
j_gene: TRBJ2-3
CDR3aa: ASSLGPNTQY

abundance: -
v_gene: TRBV6-5
j_gene: TRBJ1-2
CDR3aa: ASSSDLLRATGYT

abundance: -
v_gene: TRBV6-5
j_gene: TRBJ1-4
CDR3aa: ASSQPGTGNEKLF

abundance: -
v_gene: TRBV5-1
j_gene: TRBJ2-3
CDR3aa: ASSLAGLANTDTQY

abundance: -
v_gene: TRBV5-1
j_gene: TRBJ1-5
CDR3aa: ASSLGGQQPQH

abundance: -
v_gene: TRBV28
j_gene: TRBJ2-7
CDR3aa: ASRRQGPYEQY

abundance: -
v_gene: TRBV4-3
j_gene: TRBJ2-7
CDR3aa: ASSQGTGSGEQY

abundance: -
v_gene: TRBV4-3
j_gene: TRBJ1-6
CDR3aa: ASSQQQDSPLH

abundance: -
v_gene: TRBV7-8
j_gene: TRBJ1-1
CDR3aa: ASSKWDRGPTEAF

abundance: -
v_gene: TRBV5-5
j_gene: TRBJ2-1
CDR3aa: ASSHPGGRAGNEQF

abundance: -
v_gene: TRBV11-3
j_gene: TRBJ2-2
CDR3aa: ASSPIPGHTGELF

abundance: few
v_gene: TRBV10-3
j_gene: TRBJ2-3
CDR3aa: AIRGSGGEQDTQY

abundance: -
v_gene: TRBV7-9
j_gene: TRBJ2-3
CDR3aa: ASARGGTSGTDTQY

abundance: -
v_gene: TRBV2
j_gene: TRBJ2-7
CDR3aa: ATDTGTVSYEQY

abundance: -
v_gene: TRBV6-5
j_gene: TRBJ1-6
CDR3aa: ASSYLRSYNSPLH

abundance: -
v_gene: TRBV3-1/TRBV3-2
j_gene: TRBJ2-3
CDR3aa: ASSPTGAGGLSSTDTQY

abundance: -
v_gene: TRBV6-1
j_gene: TRBJ2-7
CDR3aa: ASSEALPSGAGSYEQY

abundance: once
v_gene: TRBV7-2
j_gene: TRBJ1-3
CDR3aa: ASSLAGSPKDTIY

abundance: few
v_gene: TRBV30
j_gene: TRBJ1-6
CDR3aa: AWRKGASSYNSPLH

abundance: -
v_gene: TRBV9
j_gene: TRBJ2-3
CDR3aa: ASSVPAGGPTDTQY